The 16 T cell receptor beta chains below all came from one sample that was sequenced in a study of blood T cell repertoires in COVID-19. Sequenced by immunoSEQ multiplex PCR; TCRdb stores in-frame clones only, minus some. The sample carries about 670,000 clones, 85% to 90% recorded once. The sample comprised peripheral blood. The receptors shown here come from a woman aged 18-29 years with acute or convalescent COVID-19.

The V and J genes are TRBV5-1 and TRBJ2-3; 8 bases align to TRBD2. This CDR3 region has 17 residues. The V and J ends lost 4 bases and 2 bases, in that order; junction bases with no gene match: 12. Germline CDR1 and CDR2: SGHRS and YFSETQ. The chain's CDR3 is CASSPLLGRGVTDTQYF. In DNA form, the CDR3 reads TGCGCCAGCAGCCCTCTTTTGGGGCGGGGGGTCACAGATACGCAGTATTTT.

To note about this clone: This sample includes further DNA sequences coding for the same CDR3. This sequence joins TRBV24-1 and TRBJ1-2; TRBD1 matches 9 bases. J gave up 8 bases and V 4 bases, and 4 bases lay outside the gene matches. Germline V gene lookup returns CDR1 KGHDR and CDR2 SFDVKD. CDR3 length equals 13 residues. CDR3 sequence reads: CATSERQGGGYTF. In nucleotides, the CDR3 is TGTGCCACCAGTGAACGACAGGGGGGAGGCTACACCTTC.

J is TRBJ1-2 and V is TRBV10-2; 9 bases align to TRBD1. This CDR3 spans 17 amino acids. Trimming took 7 bases from V and 4 from J; bases not matched to a gene: 16. Germline CDR1 is WSHSY and CDR2 is SAAADI. Here the CDR3 reads CASNPGQGDYIPYGYTF. As DNA, the CDR3 is TGCGCCAGCAACCCGGGACAGGGTGACTACATTCCCTATGGCTACACCTTC.

The chain uses TRBV19 and TRBJ2-4; the match to TRBD2 covers 8 bases. V gave up 9 bases and J gave up 8 bases; unmatched junction bases: 3. The CDR3 length is 11 residues. Germline loops: CDR1 LNHDA, CDR2 SQIVND (reference sequence). DNA of the CDR3: TGTGCCAGCTCGGGGGGGGACATTCAGTACTTC. It specifies CASSGGDIQYF.

The rearrangement links TRBV9 to TRBJ2-7; weak D call: TRBD1 (6 bases). The CDR3 contains 15 residues. The V end lost 0 bases, the J end lost 3 bases, and 13 bases lay between the germline ends. Germline values: CDR1 SGDLS, CDR2 YYNGEE. The CDR3 nucleotides read TGTGCCAGCAGCGTAGGGTCAGGGGCGGGCTACGAGCAGTACTTC. It translates to CASSVGSGAGYEQYF.

The chain has TRBV7-9 and TRBJ2-7; D perhaps matches TRBD1 (5 bases). Between the trimmed V and J ends, which lost 1 base and 5 bases, there was a span of 15 bases. Germline loops: CDR1 SEHNR, CDR2 FQNEAQ (reference sequence). The CDR3 is 15 amino acids. The DNA of the CDR3 is TGTGCCAGCAGCTTAGGGGGCTTGGGATCCAACGAGCAGTACTTC. This codes for CASSLGGLGSNEQYF.

J is TRBJ1-5 and V is TRBV19, with 12 bases that match TRBD1. J was trimmed by 7 bases and V by 5 bases; bases with no gene match: 9. The length of the CDR3 is 16 residues. From germline, CDR1 is LNHDA and CDR2 SQIVND (reference sequence). The DNA of the CDR3 is TGTGCCAGTAGTCCCCGGGACAGGGGGCAGGGGCAGCCCCAGCATTTT. Residues: CASSPRDRGQGQPQHF.

The table lists this clone with a count of one. This chain links TRBV6-5 with TRBJ1-1; no firm D call. V lost 5 bases and J 6 bases, leaving 10 bases between the germline ends. Germline CDR1 reads MNHEY; CDR2 reads SVGAGI. The CDR3 loop spans 12 amino acids. The CDR3 coding sequence is TGTGCCAGCAGTAGAGGGAGGGCTGAAGCTTTCTTT. Translation gives CASSRGRAEAFF.

This chain's CDR3 is CASGQQEYSNQPQHF. The CDR3 DNA follows: TGTGCCAGTGGACAACAGGAATATAGCAATCAGCCCCAGCATTTT. The chain is built from TRBV19 and TRBJ1-5; tentative D call: TRBD1 (5 bases). Trimming left V 8 bases short and J 0 bases short, with 14 bases between. CDR1 LNHDA and CDR2 SQIVND come from the germline V gene (reference sequence). The CDR3 runs 15 residues. Complete variable domain (other parts from reference TRBV19 and TRBJ1-5): DGGITQSPKYLFRKEGQNVTLSCEQNLNHDAMYWYRQDPGQGLRLIYYSQIVNDFQKGDIAEGYSVSREKKESFPLTVTSAQKNPTAFYLCASGQQEYSNQPQHFGDGTRLSIL.

On this clone: The sample contains more than one DNA sequence encoding this CDR3. This rearrangement joins TRBV6-5 to TRBJ1-1, with a weak D call TRBD1 (5 bases). Germline assignment: CDR1 MNHEY and CDR2 SVGAGI. This CDR3 spans 12 amino acids. Trimming stripped 6 bases from V and 3 bases from J, with 8 bases between. The CDR3 nucleotides are TGTGCCAGCAGGGGGGGTTACACTGAAGCTTTCTTT. It is translated as CASRGGYTEAFF.

This clone was picked up one time. The V and J genes are TRBV5-8 and TRBJ1-5; 7 nucleotides agree with TRBD1. After removal of 4 bases from V and 2 bases from J, the junction contained 12 bases not matched to a gene. Germline CDR1 is SGHTS and CDR2 is YDEGEE. The CDR3 is made up of 17 amino acids. CDR3 loop: CASSLQTGRVGNQPQHF. The CDR3 DNA sequence: TGTGCCAGCAGCCTTCAGACAGGGCGAGTGGGCAATCAGCCCCAGCATTTT.

The chain couples TRBV12-3 or TRBV12-4 to TRBJ2-1, with D perhaps TRBD2 (5 bases). The V gene lost 6 bases and the J gene lost 2 bases, with 5 bases spanning the gap. The CDR3 has 12 residues. CDR3 sequence reads: CASRGAYNEQFF. The CDR3 DNA reads TGTGCCAGCAGGGGAGCCTACAATGAGCAGTTCTTC.

The CDR3 reads CASIKGVNTEAFF. For the CDR3, the DNA is TGTGCCAGCATTAAAGGGGTGAACACTGAAGCTTTCTTT. The V call is TRBV6-4, the J call TRBJ1-1, with a weak D call TRBD1 (5 bases). V lost 7 bases to trimming and J lost 0 bases, with 9 bases between them. CDR3 size: 13 residues. Germline V CDR1 and CDR2: MRHNA, SNTAGT.

The V call is TRBV9, the J call TRBJ1-1; 9 bases line up with TRBD1. Germline V gene data show CDR1 as SGDLS and CDR2 as YYNGEE. The V segment lost 0 bases and the J segment 10 bases; nucleotides outside the gene matches: 7. CDR3 size: 14 residues. CDR3 sequence: CASSVATRDRVAFF. CDR3 bases: TGTGCCAGCAGCGTAGCTACAAGGGACAGGGTAGCTTTCTTT.

The V and J genes are TRBV9 and TRBJ2-7, with D possibly matching TRBD2 (5 bases). The CDR3 sequence is 12 residues long. CDR1 and CDR2 (germline): SGDLS, YYNGEE. V lost 1 base and J 7 bases, leaving 9 bases between the germline ends. The CDR3 loop reads CASSVSSGEQYF. The DNA of the CDR3 is TGTGCCAGCAGCGTAAGTTCGGGAGAGCAGTACTTC.

The chain is built from TRBV14 and TRBJ1-5, with unresolved D. Between the trimmed V and J ends, which lost 4 bases and 5 bases, there was a span of 9 bases. This CDR3 comprises 13 residues. The V gene's germline CDR1 is SGHDN and CDR2 FVKESK. CDR3 bases: TGTGCCAGCAGCCCCGGGTGGGATCAGCCCCAGCATTTT. It yields the protein CASSPGWDQPQHF.